Included here is one TCR beta chain sequence, with context. The sample originates from a study of shared clonotypes between healthy human individuals. The data were produced by immunoSEQ multiplex PCR, yet TCRdb's version contains in-frame clones alone and is incomplete. In the table there are around 750,000 clones, over 65% of which are singletons. This CDR3 contains 15 residues. Germline CDR1 and CDR2: MNHEY and SMNVEV (reference sequence). V lost 6 bases, J lost 3 bases, and 17 bases lay in between. Partitioning of CD4+ cells yielded a CD45RA+ naive subset and a CD45RA-negative memory subset. Sequences were obtained from memory CD4+ T cells sorted from blood. Subset given: CD45RA-negative fraction. This rearrangement joins TRBV27 to TRBJ1-2, with TRBD1 as a possible D gene (5 bases). The sequence was obtained from a woman aged 25-40 years in good health. CDR3 region: CASRFAGKEDYGYTF. The CDR3 nucleotides read TGTGCCAGCAGATTTGCAGGGAAGGAAGACTATGGCTACACCTTC.